The 25 T cell receptor beta chains below come from one sample, sequenced in a study of T cells after yellow fever vaccination. Via MiXCR, TCRdb re-called the 5' RACE reads, giving one row per CDR3 protein. The sample consists of hundreds of thousands of distinct CDR3 sequences, 13% of them appearing once. The starting material was PBMCs, obtained on the day of the yellow fever booster vaccination. These receptor sequences come from a man younger than 40 who received the YFV17D yellow fever vaccine.

This clonotype was seen repeatedly, ten times or more. This sequence joins TRBV20-1 and TRBJ2-1; TRBD2 matches 12 bases. Germline V gene lookup returns CDR1 DFQATT and CDR2 SNEGSKA (reference sequence). V dropped 5 bases and J dropped 8; count of bases not matched to a gene: 7. This CDR3 region has 14 residues. The DNA for the CDR3 is TGCAGTGCTCCCTTGACTAGCGGGAGTTATGAGCAGTTCTTC. Its protein is CSAPLTSGSYEQFF.

The CDR3, as DNA: TGCGCCAGCAGCCCCGGACGCGGAAACACCATATATTTT. Translating gives CASSPGRGNTIYF. The V gene is TRBV4-3, the J gene TRBJ1-3; no definite D call. The ends were cut back, 4 bases at V and 4 bases at J, with 8 bases in the middle. This CDR3 spans 13 amino acids. CDR1 and CDR2 from the germline V gene are LGHNA and YSLEER.

The rearrangement uses TRBV19 and TRBJ2-3; 14 nucleotides line up with TRBD2. CDR1 is LNHDA, CDR2 SQIVND, per germline (reference sequence). This CDR3 has 17 amino acids. Trimming cost V 5 bases and J 0 bases; bases outside gene matches: 4. The CDR3 DNA reads as TGTGCCAGTAGTGGACTAGCGGGAGGATCTAGCACAGATACGCAGTATTTT. It is translated as CASSGLAGGSSTDTQYF.

V gene TRBV7-2 combines with J gene TRBJ2-3; 10 bases fit TRBD2. V lost 1 base, J lost 6 bases, and 4 bases stayed unmatched. This CDR3 is built from 15 residues. Germline V gene lookup returns CDR1 SGHTA and CDR2 FQGNSA. In DNA form, the CDR3 reads TGTGCCAGCAGCTTAGGGCATAGCGGGAGGGATACGCAGTATTTT. It encodes CASSLGHSGRDTQYF.

This clonotype was found many times. The chain employs TRBV20-1 and TRBJ2-7; 8 bases agree with TRBD2. V was pared by 2 bases and J by 3 bases, with 9 bases of the junction left unmatched. In germline, CDR1 is DFQATT, CDR2 SNEGSKA (reference sequence). The CDR3 loop spans 15 amino acids. The DNA for the CDR3 is TGCAGTGCTAGACCCGGGACTAGTTATTTCTACGAGCAGTACTTC. Its protein product is CSARPGTSYFYEQYF.

Only a few counts were recorded for this clonotype. The chain employs TRBV5-1 and TRBJ1-4; no clear D. Germline CDR1 and CDR2: SGHRS and YFSETQ. The V end was cut by 4 bases, the J end by 6 bases, with 16 bases between. The CDR3 contains 15 residues. DNA for the CDR3: TGCGCCAGCAGCGTTACCGGGCAACCGGATGAAAAACTGTTTTTT. This gives the protein CASSVTGQPDEKLFF. Based on the CDR3 plus reference TRBV5-1 and TRBJ1-4, the full variable domain is KAGVTQTPRYLIKTRGQQVTLSCSPISGHRSVSWYQQTPGQGLQFLFEYFSETQRNKGNFPGRFSGRQFSNSRSEMNVSTLELGDSALYLCASSVTGQPDEKLFFGSGTQLSVL.

CDR3: CSAQTSGRISYEQYF. The CDR3 nucleotides read TGCAGTGCCCAGACTAGCGGGAGAATCTCCTACGAGCAGTACTTC. The V and J genes are TRBV20-1 and TRBJ2-7; 12 nucleotides agree with TRBD2. This CDR3 has 15 residues. The junction had 6 bases not matched to a gene; V was cut back by 6 bases and J by 0 bases. Looked up from germline, CDR1 is DFQATT and CDR2 is SNEGSKA (reference sequence).

This clonotype appeared a few times. The genes are TRBV24-1 and TRBJ2-1; 10 bases align to TRBD1. The CDR3 loop spans 14 amino acids. The trim removed 9 bases at V and 2 bases at J, leaving 3 bases unmatched. Germline loops: CDR1 KGHDR, CDR2 SFDVKD. The CDR3 DNA follows: TGTGCCACCCAGACAGGGGGCACCTACAATGAGCAGTTCTTC. Its translation is CATQTGGTYNEQFF.

This clonotype was detected a few times. The chain combines TRBV10-1 with TRBJ2-3; tentative D call: TRBD2 (5 bases). CDR1 and CDR2 (germline): WNHNN, SYGVQD (reference sequence). CDR3 length equals 13 residues. Trimming pared 1 base from V and 6 bases from J, leaving 8 bases between. CDR3 nucleotides: TGCGCCAGCAGTGAGTGGCCGGGGGATACGCAGTATTTT. It translates to CASSEWPGDTQYF.

This clonotype was picked up a small number of times. V and J are TRBV6-1 and TRBJ1-5; maybe TRBD1 (6 bases). The V end was cut by 7 bases, the J end by 5 bases, with 15 bases between. The CDR3 length is 14 residues. Germline CDR1 and CDR2: MNHNS and SASEGT. The CDR3 DNA reads TGTGCCAGCAATCGTCGGACAGTGGATCAGCCCCAGCATTTT. Translation gives CASNRRTVDQPQHF.

The chain couples TRBV4-3 to TRBJ2-7; 16 nucleotides line up with TRBD2. Germline loops: CDR1 LGHNA, CDR2 YSLEER. The junction had 8 bases not matched to a gene; V was cut back by 1 base and J by 2 bases. The CDR3 loop spans 19 amino acids. CDR3 region: CASSQGQGLAGGHPYEQYF. The DNA for the CDR3 is TGCGCCAGCAGCCAAGGCCAGGGACTAGCGGGAGGGCATCCCTACGAGCAGTACTTC.

This clonotype has a count of ten or more. The chain joins TRBV11-2 to TRBJ2-7, with a weak D call TRBD2 (6 bases). V was trimmed by 2 bases and J by 2 bases, leaving 13 bases between them. Per the germline V gene, CDR1 is SGHAT and CDR2 is FQNNGV. The CDR3 covers 15 residues. CDR3 DNA: TGTGCCAGCAGCTTAAGGGCGGGAAGTCCCTACGAGCAGTACTTC. Translated: CASSLRAGSPYEQYF.

This clonotype was detected a few times. This sequence joins TRBV5-1 and TRBJ2-2, with no clear D. The CDR3 has 12 amino acids. Trimming removed 4 bases at V and 7 bases at J, with 8 bases between. The germline gives CDR1 SGHRS, CDR2 YFSETQ. CDR3 sequence (DNA): TGCGCCAGCAGCCGAAGGGTCGGGGAGCTGTTTTTT. Amino acids: CASSRRVGELFF.

Ten or more counts support this clonotype. The chain couples TRBV28 to TRBJ2-1; D unclear. Germline assignment: CDR1 MDHEN and CDR2 SYDVKM. V was cut by 2 bases and J by 10 bases, with 6 bases left in between. The CDR3 has 11 residues. DNA for the CDR3: TGTGCCAGCAGTTTAGCGTCAGAGCAGTTCTTC. It encodes CASSLASEQFF.

The chain couples TRBV29-1 to TRBJ2-7, with TRBD2 identical over 9 bases. Germline V gene sequence: CDR1 SQVTM, CDR2 ANQGSEA. Losses at the gene ends were 0 bases for V and 1 base for J; bases not matched to a gene: 7. The CDR3 length is 16 residues. The CDR3 DNA sequence: TGCAGCGTTGAAGATCCCGGGCGGGAGGGGTCCTACGAGCAGTACTTC. Residues: CSVEDPGREGSYEQYF.

This clonotype was seen more than once but under ten times. The chain employs TRBV12-3 or TRBV12-4 and TRBJ2-1; a possible D gene is TRBD2 (6 bases). CDR3 size: 15 residues. The V end was cut by 7 bases, the J end by 5 bases, with 18 bases between. CDR3 coding DNA: TGTGCCAGCACCCGGGTCGGGAGTCCCGACAATGAGCAGTTCTTC. It is translated as CASTRVGSPDNEQFF.

This clonotype was found a few times. The CDR3 here is CASSFAQGGTEAFF. CDR3 bases: TGCGCCAGCAGCTTCGCGCAGGGCGGCACTGAAGCTTTCTTT. The rearrangement joins TRBV5-1 to TRBJ1-1; a possible D gene is TRBD1 (5 bases). CDR1 is SGHRS, CDR2 YFSETQ, per germline. V was trimmed by 2 bases and J by 4 bases, leaving 12 bases between them. The CDR3 runs 14 residues.

This clonotype was counted many times. This chain uses TRBV10-3 with TRBJ2-7; D possibly corresponds to TRBD2 (6 bases). The CDR3 is 15 residues long. Germline V lookup: CDR1 ENHRY, CDR2 SYGVKD. Trimming stripped 0 bases from V and 4 bases from J, with 13 bases between. CDR3 loop: CAISESPGVIYEQYF. The CDR3, as DNA: TGTGCCATCAGTGAGTCGCCGGGAGTAATTTACGAGCAGTACTTC.

This clonotype was detected a few times. The chain employs TRBV5-1 and TRBJ2-7; D is unclear. V gave up 2 bases and J gave up 3 bases, with 9 bases separating them. This CDR3 contains 13 residues. Per the germline V gene, CDR1 is SGHRS and CDR2 is YFSETQ. The DNA of the CDR3 is TGCGCCAGCAGCTTCTCTGAAGGCTACGAGCAGTACTTC. This gives the protein CASSFSEGYEQYF.

This clonotype was seen more than once but under ten times. The genes are TRBV7-2 and TRBJ2-5; 12 bases agree with TRBD2. V lost 5 bases to trimming and J lost 5 bases; unmatched junction nucleotides: 6. This CDR3 is 15 amino acids long. CDR1 is SGHTA, CDR2 FQGNSA, per germline. The CDR3 here is CASSPWTSGTETQYF. CDR3 in DNA: TGTGCCAGCAGCCCCTGGACTAGCGGGACGGAGACCCAGTACTTC.

The V call is TRBV7-2, the J call TRBJ2-2; D unresolved. The V gene's germline CDR1 is SGHTA and CDR2 FQGNSA. Trimming took 1 base from V and 1 from J, leaving 10 bases between them. The CDR3 consists of 16 residues. CDR3 nucleotide sequence: TGTGCCAGCAGCTTAGATAGGCCAGGGAACACCGGGGAGCTGTTTTTT. This translates into CASSLDRPGNTGELFF.

The chain combines TRBV20-1 with TRBJ2-5; the match to TRBD1 covers 7 bases. Germline CDR1 DFQATT, CDR2 SNEGSKA (reference sequence). CDR3 size: 16 residues. Losses at the gene ends were 1 base for V and 2 bases for J; bases not matched to a gene: 10. The chain's CDR3 is CSARVGTANAQETQYF. CDR3 nucleotide sequence: TGCAGTGCTAGAGTTGGGACAGCGAACGCACAAGAGACCCAGTACTTC.

This clonotype appeared a few times. The genes are TRBV6-5 and TRBJ1-4; the D gene is possibly TRBD1 (5 bases). The V gene's germline CDR1 is MNHEY and CDR2 SVGAGI. With 2 bases removed from V and 4 bases from J, the gap between germline ends came to 14 bases. The CDR3 is 16 amino acids. CDR3 nucleotide sequence: TGTGCCAGCAGTTACAGCCGGGGACCAAATAATGAAAAACTGTTTTTT. Protein product: CASSYSRGPNNEKLFF.

This clonotype was detected only a few times. V gene TRBV28 combines with J gene TRBJ2-3, with D perhaps TRBD1 (6 bases). From germline, CDR1 is MDHEN and CDR2 SYDVKM. The V end lost 5 bases, the J end lost 2 bases, and 11 bases lay between the germline ends. The CDR3 has 14 amino acids. The CDR3 DNA reads TGTGCCAGCAGTCTCCGACAGGTCACAGATACGCAGTATTTT. Its translation is CASSLRQVTDTQYF.

This clonotype was recorded a few times. The CDR3 coding sequence is TGCGCCAGCAGCCCGGCTGGGGGACTAAACTACGAGCAGTACTTC. Protein sequence: CASSPAGGLNYEQYF. The chain employs TRBV5-1 and TRBJ2-7; TRBD2 aligns across 7 bases. Germline V gene sequence: CDR1 SGHRS, CDR2 YFSETQ. This CDR3 spans 15 amino acids. Losses at the gene ends were 4 bases for V and 3 bases for J; bases not matched to a gene: 10.